A single sample is the source of the 18 T cell receptor beta chains below, sequenced in a study of T cell changes during pregnancy in multiple sclerosis (dated by TCRdb to the late 2010s). Library preparation was by the immunoSEQ multiplex PCR assay. In its TCRdb copy, this immuneACCESS table keeps in-frame sequences only and misses some clones. Where compared with another copy, unresolved V genes explain less than half of these, and the others have no known cause. The sample profile shows about 32,000 clones; about 88% of them were found once. 11% of the sample is held by the ten biggest clonotypes. This specimen was CD8+ T cells from peripheral blood mononuclear cells, taken in the third trimester of pregnancy. The receptors derive from a female donor with multiple sclerosis, enrolled in a pregnancy study.

The chain is built from TRBV6-1 and TRBJ2-1; 11 bases align to TRBD2. Per germline, CDR1 MNHNS and CDR2 SASEGT. The CDR3 covers 19 residues. Losses at the gene ends were 1 base for V and 5 bases for J; bases not matched to a gene: 13. This CDR3 is CASSEEGPILAGGNNEQFF. The CDR3 nucleotides are TGTGCCAGCAGTGAAGAGGGACCGATTCTAGCGGGAGGAAACAATGAGCAGTTCTTC.

V gene TRBV6-4 combines with J gene TRBJ2-7; 8 bases align to TRBD2. J gave up 1 base and V 3 bases, and 5 bases lay outside the gene matches. Germline lookup yields CDR1 MRHNA and CDR2 SNTAGT. The CDR3 totals 15 residues. DNA of the CDR3: TGTGCCAGCAGTGAGCGGCGGGGGGCATCCTACGAGCAGTACTTC. This sequence encodes CASSERRGASYEQYF.

This chain connects TRBV5-5 to TRBJ2-7; no clear D. Trimming took 4 bases from V and 6 from J, leaving 11 bases between them. CDR1 and CDR2 (germline): SGHKS, YYEKEE (reference sequence). The CDR3 has 12 residues. This CDR3 is CASSLTSGEQYF. The CDR3 DNA follows: TGTGCCAGCAGCCTAACGTCCGGCGAGCAGTACTTC.

The chain employs TRBV7-8 and TRBJ2-2; possible D gene TRBD2, 5 bases. Per germline, CDR1 SGHVS and CDR2 FQNEAQ. Trimming removed 8 bases at V and 6 bases at J, with 10 bases between. The CDR3 sequence is 12 residues long. CDR3 sequence reads: CASAGVAGELFF. CDR3 in DNA: TGTGCCAGCGCCGGGGTCGCCGGGGAGCTGTTTTTT. Full variable domain (remainder filled in from reference TRBV7-8 and TRBJ2-2): GAGVSQSPRYKVAKRGQDVALRCDPISGHVSLFWYQQALGQGPEFLTYFQNEAQLDKSGLPSDRFFAERPEGSVSTLKIQRTQQEDSAVYLCASAGVAGELFFGEGSRLTVL.

The V call is TRBV6-1, the J call TRBJ2-7, with 9 bases lining up with TRBD2. Losses at the gene ends were 1 base for V and 4 bases for J; bases not matched to a gene: 5. This CDR3 is built from 15 residues. Per germline, CDR1 MNHNS and CDR2 SASEGT. Here the CDR3 reads CASSEDPAGGYEQYF. The CDR3, as DNA: TGTGCCAGCAGTGAAGATCCAGCGGGAGGTTACGAGCAGTACTTC.

V usage is TRBV11-2 and J usage is TRBJ2-3, with TRBD2 matching over 8 bases. This CDR3 comprises 15 residues. V trimming: 6 bases; J trimming: 4 bases; junction bases outside the gene matches: 9. CDR1 and CDR2 from the germline V gene are SGHAT and FQNNGV. For the CDR3, the DNA is TGTGCCAGCAGTCACGCCCGGGGGGGGCCAGATACGCAGTATTTT. Its translation: CASSHARGGPDTQYF.

Judged by abundance, this clone is medium-sized. V gene TRBV6-6 combines with J gene TRBJ1-2, with D possibly matching TRBD1 (6 bases). This CDR3 is 14 amino acids long. Trimming removed 6 bases at V and 4 bases at J, with 15 bases between. Germline CDR1 and CDR2: MNHNY and SVGAGI (reference sequence). The CDR3 sequence is CASSTRGQVYGYTF. CDR3 nucleotide sequence: TGTGCCAGCAGCACGCGGGGGCAGGTCTATGGCTACACCTTC.

CDR3 coding DNA: TGTGCCACCAGCAGAATAGCCGGGACAGGCAAGAAGAATTCACCCCTCCACTTT. Protein product: CATSRIAGTGKKNSPLHF. V usage is TRBV15 and J usage is TRBJ1-6; 8 bases map to TRBD1. The CDR3 length is 18 residues. With V trimmed by 2 bases and J by 7 bases, 13 bases remained unmatched. Germline V lookup: CDR1 LNHNV, CDR2 YYDKDF (reference sequence).

The chain carries TRBV5-1 and TRBJ1-1; D is unresolved. Germline V gene data show CDR1 as SGHRS and CDR2 as YFSETQ. This CDR3 has 15 residues. Trimming took off 4 bases at V and 4 bases at J, with 17 bases between the two ends. The CDR3 spells CASSPSEGRVTEAFF. For the CDR3, the DNA is TGCGCCAGCAGCCCGAGCGAGGGAAGGGTCACTGAAGCTTTCTTT.

The V call is TRBV14, the J call TRBJ1-1, with 9 bases identical to TRBD1. Germline CDR1 SGHDN, CDR2 FVKESK. CDR3 length: 16 amino acids. The ends lost 3 bases at V and 5 bases at J; junction bases unmatched: 10. CDR3 bases: TGTGCCAGCAGCCATCCCAGCGGGACAGGGCTTACTGAAGCTTTCTTT. This gives the protein CASSHPSGTGLTEAFF.

This clone has only one observation. This rearrangement joins TRBV27 to TRBJ1-2; no firm D call. CDR3 length equals 13 residues. Trimming pared 3 bases from V and 6 bases from J, leaving 11 bases between. Germline CDR1 MNHEY, CDR2 SMNVEV (reference sequence). The CDR3 region has the DNA TGTGCCAGCAGTTTCGGTCGGGTTAATGGCTACACCTTC. It is translated as CASSFGRVNGYTF.

This rearrangement joins TRBV30 to TRBJ2-1; D is undetermined. Trimming removed 5 bases from V and 2 bases from J, with 13 bases in between. Germline-derived CDR1 and CDR2 are GTSNPN and SVGIG (reference sequence). The CDR3 runs to 14 residues. CDR3 protein: CAWGPGTTYNEQFF. The CDR3 DNA reads TGTGCCTGGGGTCCAGGCACCACCTACAATGAGCAGTTCTTC.

This rearrangement joins TRBV5-1 to TRBJ1-4, with 8 bases lining up with TRBD1. CDR1 and CDR2 (germline): SGHRS, YFSETQ. Losses at the gene ends were 0 bases for V and 6 bases for J; bases not matched to a gene: 1. There are 14 residues in the CDR3. CDR3 region: CASSLEGQDEKLFF. The CDR3 DNA sequence: TGCGCCAGCAGCTTGGAGGGACAGGATGAAAAACTGTTTTTT.

This chain joins TRBV5-1 and TRBJ2-1; D might be TRBD1 (6 bases). This CDR3 is built from 14 residues. CDR1 is SGHRS, CDR2 YFSETQ, per germline. Trimming cost V 2 bases and J 5 bases, with 11 bases left between them. The CDR3 DNA reads as TGCGCCAGCAGCTTAGACAGGTCCGACAATGAGCAGTTCTTC. Protein product: CASSLDRSDNEQFF.

This chain uses TRBV9 with TRBJ1-3; unclear D gene. This CDR3 is 11 amino acids long. Germline values: CDR1 SGDLS, CDR2 YYNGEE. V lost 5 bases and J lost 4, with 4 bases in between. CDR3 nucleotide sequence: TGTGCCAGCAGGTCAGGAAACACCATATATTTT. Encoded protein: CASRSGNTIYF.

This sequence joins TRBV28 and TRBJ2-7; D may be TRBD2 (5 bases). Between the trimmed V and J ends, which lost 5 bases and 3 bases, there was a span of 14 bases. This CDR3 region has 14 residues. CDR1 and CDR2 from the germline V gene are MDHEN and SYDVKM. The CDR3 DNA sequence: TGTGCCAGCAGTCCCGCCCAGAGCGGCTACGAGCAGTACTTC. Translation gives CASSPAQSGYEQYF.

The J gene is TRBJ2-1, the V gene TRBV9, with TRBD2 matching over 10 bases. The CDR3 spans 16 residues. Germline V gives CDR1 SGDLS, CDR2 YYNGEE. With V trimmed by 4 bases and J by 3 bases, 7 bases remained unmatched. CDR3 nucleotides: TGTGCCAGCAGCCATCCTACTAGCGGGATCTACAATGAGCAGTTCTTC. Amino acids: CASSHPTSGIYNEQFF.

The table lists this clone with a count of one. A read error may account for a junction end that differs from germline. The genes are TRBV5-4 and TRBJ1-1; 11 bases align to TRBD1. This CDR3 is built from 13 residues. Germline loops: CDR1 SGHNT, CDR2 YYREEE (reference sequence). This chain's CDR3 is CASGDRGNPEAFF. Written as DNA, the CDR3 is TGTGCCAGCGGGGACAGGGGGAACCCTGAAGCTTTCTTT.